Sequencing of this TCR beta chain was carried out in a study of shared clonotypes between healthy human individuals. The ends were cut back, 6 bases at V and 8 bases at J, with 19 bases in the middle. Germline V CDR1 and CDR2: LNHDA, SQIVND (reference sequence). The CDR3 is 15 residues long. Only CD45RO-negative cells positively selected for CCR7 counted as naive CD8 cells, so terminally differentiated effector memory CD45RA+ cells were excluded. Assay: immunoSEQ multiplex PCR; the TCRdb copy retains only in-frame clones and omits some. The data contain over 800,000 clones, around 92% of them singletons.

The chain uses TRBV19 and TRBJ2-2; perhaps TRBD2 as D (6 bases). The clonotype was recovered from a man aged 25 to 40 in good health. Sequenced material: naive CD8+ T cells sorted from blood. The CDR3 DNA is TGTGCCAGTAGACTAGCCGACTCGAAGTTGGGGGAGCTGTTTTTT. This encodes CASRLADSKLGELFF.